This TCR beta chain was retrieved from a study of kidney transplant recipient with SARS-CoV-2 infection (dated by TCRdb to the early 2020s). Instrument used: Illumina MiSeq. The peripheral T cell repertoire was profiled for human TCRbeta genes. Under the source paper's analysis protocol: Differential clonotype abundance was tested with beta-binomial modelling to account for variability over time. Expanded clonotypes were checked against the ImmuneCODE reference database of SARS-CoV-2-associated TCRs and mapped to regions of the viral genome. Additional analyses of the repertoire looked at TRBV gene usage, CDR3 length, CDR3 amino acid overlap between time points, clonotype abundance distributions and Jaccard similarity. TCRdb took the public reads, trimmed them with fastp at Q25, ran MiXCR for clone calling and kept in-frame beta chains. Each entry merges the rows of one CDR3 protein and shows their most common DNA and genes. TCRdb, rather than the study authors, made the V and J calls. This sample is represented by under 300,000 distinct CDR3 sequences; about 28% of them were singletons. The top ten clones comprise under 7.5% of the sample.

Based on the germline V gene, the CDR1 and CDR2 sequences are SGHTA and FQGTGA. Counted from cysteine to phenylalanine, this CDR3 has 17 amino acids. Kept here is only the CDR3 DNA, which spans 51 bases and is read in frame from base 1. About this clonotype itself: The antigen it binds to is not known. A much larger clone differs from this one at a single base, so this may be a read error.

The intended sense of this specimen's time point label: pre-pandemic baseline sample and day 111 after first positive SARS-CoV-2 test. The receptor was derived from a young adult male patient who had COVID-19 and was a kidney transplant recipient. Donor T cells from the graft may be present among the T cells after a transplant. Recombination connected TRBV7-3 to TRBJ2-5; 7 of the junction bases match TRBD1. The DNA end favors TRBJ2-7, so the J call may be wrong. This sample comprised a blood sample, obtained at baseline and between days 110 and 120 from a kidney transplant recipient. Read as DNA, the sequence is TGTGCCGGCAGCTTAAGAGGCGGCGACAGGGAACCTTTCGAGCAGTACTTC. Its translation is CAGSLRGGDREPFEQYF.